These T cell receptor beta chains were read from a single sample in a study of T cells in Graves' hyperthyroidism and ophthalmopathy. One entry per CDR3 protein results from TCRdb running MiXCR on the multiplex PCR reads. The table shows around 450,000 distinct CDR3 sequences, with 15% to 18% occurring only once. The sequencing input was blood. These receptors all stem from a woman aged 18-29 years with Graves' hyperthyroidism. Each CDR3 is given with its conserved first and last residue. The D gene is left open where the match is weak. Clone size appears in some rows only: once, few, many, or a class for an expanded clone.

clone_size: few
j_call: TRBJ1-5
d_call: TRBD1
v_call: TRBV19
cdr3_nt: TGTGCCACGGACAGGGGTAATCAGCCCCAGCATTTT
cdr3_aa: CATDRGNQPQHF

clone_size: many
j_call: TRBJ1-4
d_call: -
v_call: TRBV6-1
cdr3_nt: TGTGCCAGCAGAAAAATGAAGGGGTACTTTGAAAAACTGTTTTTT
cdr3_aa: CASRKMKGYFEKLFF

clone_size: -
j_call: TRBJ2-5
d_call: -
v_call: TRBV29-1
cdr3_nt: TGCAGCGTTGAAGGAAGGGGGGAACGTTTCGAACGAGAAGAGACCCAGTACTTC
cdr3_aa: CSVEGRGERFEREETQYF

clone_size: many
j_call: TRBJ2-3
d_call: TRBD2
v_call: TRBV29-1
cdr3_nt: TGCAGCGTCGGTAGCGGGAGACCCACAGATACGCAGTATTTT
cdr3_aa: CSVGSGRPTDTQYF

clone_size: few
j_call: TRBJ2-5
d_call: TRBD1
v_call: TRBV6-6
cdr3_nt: TGTGCCAGCAGTTACTCGAAAAACAGGGGGCAGGAGACCCAGTACTTC
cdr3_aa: CASSYSKNRGQETQYF

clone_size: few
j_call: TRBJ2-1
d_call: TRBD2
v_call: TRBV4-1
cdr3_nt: TGCGCCAGCAGCCAAGAAATAGCGGGAAAAGCCTACAATGAGCAGTTCTTC
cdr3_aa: CASSQEIAGKAYNEQFF

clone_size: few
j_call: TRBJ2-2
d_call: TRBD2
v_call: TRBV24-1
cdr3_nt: TGTGCCACCAGTCGGGCGGGAGACAACACCGGGGAGCTGTTTTTT
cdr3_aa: CATSRAGDNTGELFF

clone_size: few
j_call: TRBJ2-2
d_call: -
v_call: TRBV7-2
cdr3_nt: TGTGCCAGCAGTCTTGTTGCGGGGGCCCAAACCGGGGAGCTGTTTTTT
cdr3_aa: CASSLVAGAQTGELFF

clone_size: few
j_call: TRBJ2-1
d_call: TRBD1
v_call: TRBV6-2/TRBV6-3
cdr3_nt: TGTGCCAGCAGGGACAGGAATGAGCAGTTCTTC
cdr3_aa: CASRDRNEQFF

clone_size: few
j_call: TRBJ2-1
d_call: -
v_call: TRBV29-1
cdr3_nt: TGCAGCGTTGCCCCCGCGGGGCCTAATGAGCAGTTCTTC
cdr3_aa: CSVAPAGPNEQFF